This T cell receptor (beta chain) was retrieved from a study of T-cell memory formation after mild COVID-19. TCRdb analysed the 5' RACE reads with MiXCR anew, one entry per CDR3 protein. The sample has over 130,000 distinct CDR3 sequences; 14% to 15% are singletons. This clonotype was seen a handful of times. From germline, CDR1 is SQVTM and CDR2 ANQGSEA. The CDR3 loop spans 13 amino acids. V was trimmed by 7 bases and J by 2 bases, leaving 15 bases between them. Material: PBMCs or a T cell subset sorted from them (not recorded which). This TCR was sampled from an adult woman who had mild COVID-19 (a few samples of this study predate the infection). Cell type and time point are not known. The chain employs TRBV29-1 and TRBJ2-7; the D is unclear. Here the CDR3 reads CSARGGDAYEQYF. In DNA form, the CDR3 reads TGCAGCGCTAGAGGTGGGGATGCCTACGAGCAGTACTTC.